This is a list of T cell receptor beta chains from one sample in a study of T cell repertoires in cytomegalovirus infection. Which antigens these TCRs recognize remains unknown. In TCRdb, the reads were re-called with MiXCR into one record per CDR3 protein. The sample includes around 230,000 distinct CDR3 sequences, 35% to 45% of them seen just once. The source material was CD8+ T cells from cultured PBMCs, sampled from culture after CMV antigen stimulation. Receptor source: a human donor in good health (CMV status not recorded). Some clones in this sample may be carry-over from other donors' samples. Both conserved end residues are part of each CDR3. A D gene is named only where the DNA matches it firmly. Expanded clones get a size class; other rows say once, few or many, or leave the size out.

CDR3 DNA: TGTGCCAGTAGTGCCGGGACTCTGAAAATGAACACTGAAGCTTTCTTT
CDR3 protein: CASSAGTLKMNTEAFF
V gene: TRBV19
D gene: .
J gene: TRBJ1-1
clone size: .

CDR3 DNA: TGTGCCAGCAGTTTGGGACCGATCCAGCCCCAGCATTTT
CDR3 protein: CASSLGPIQPQHF
V gene: TRBV27
D gene: .
J gene: TRBJ1-5
clone size: once

CDR3 DNA: TGTGCCAGCAGCTTACTCGGACGGCGGACAGATTACACCGGGGAGCTGTTTTTT
CDR3 protein: CASSLLGRRTDYTGELFF
V gene: TRBV7-9
D gene: .
J gene: TRBJ2-2
clone size: few

CDR3 DNA: TGTGCCAGCAGCTTAAGCCTAGGGGACAACGAGCAGTACTTC
CDR3 protein: CASSLSLGDNEQYF
V gene: TRBV7-6
D gene: .
J gene: TRBJ2-7
clone size: few

CDR3 DNA: TGTGCCAGCAGTGAATCGGAGGGAACCACCGGGGAGCTGTTTTTT
CDR3 protein: CASSESEGTTGELFF
V gene: TRBV6-1
D gene: .
J gene: TRBJ2-2
clone size: .

CDR3 DNA: TGTGCCAGCAGCGGGGACAGGGGTGACGAGCAGTACTTC
CDR3 protein: CASSGDRGDEQYF
V gene: TRBV7-3
D gene: TRBD1
J gene: TRBJ2-7
clone size: few

CDR3 DNA: TGTGCCAGCAGCTCAAGTGCAGTTGGGGCCGAAGAGACCCAGTACTTC
CDR3 protein: CASSSSAVGAEETQYF
V gene: TRBV7-9
D gene: .
J gene: TRBJ2-5
clone size: .

CDR3 DNA: TGTGCCAGCAGCCCTCCAAGGGTAGGGATGCGTGAAAAACTGTTTTTT
CDR3 protein: CASSPPRVGMREKLFF
V gene: TRBV7-6
D gene: .
J gene: TRBJ1-4
clone size: .

CDR3 DNA: TGTGCCAGCATCTCGACTAGCGGGCGGGCGAAGTTCTTC
CDR3 protein: CASISTSGRAKFF
V gene: TRBV12-3/TRBV12-4
D gene: TRBD2
J gene: TRBJ2-1
clone size: .

CDR3 DNA: TGTGCCAGCAGTTTATCGGGGACCTATGGCTACACCTTC
CDR3 protein: CASSLSGTYGYTF
V gene: TRBV28
D gene: .
J gene: TRBJ1-2
clone size: .

CDR3 DNA: TGCAGTGCTTCCCCGGGACTAGCGGATCAAATGAGGCTTGGCGAGCAGTACTTC
CDR3 protein: CSASPGLADQMRLGEQYF
V gene: TRBV20-1
D gene: TRBD2
J gene: TRBJ2-7
clone size: .

CDR3 DNA: TGTGCCAGCAGACCGGACAGGGAGGGAGTCGGGGAGCTGTTTTTT
CDR3 protein: CASRPDREGVGELFF
V gene: TRBV6-5
D gene: .
J gene: TRBJ2-2
clone size: .

CDR3 DNA: TGTGCCAGCAGCTCCAGTTCCCCGCCTTACGAGCAGTACTTC
CDR3 protein: CASSSSSPPYEQYF
V gene: TRBV7-2
D gene: .
J gene: TRBJ2-7
clone size: few

CDR3 DNA: TGTGCCAGCAGCTTAAGTAGGTCGGGTTCGCCTGAAGCTTTCTTT
CDR3 protein: CASSLSRSGSPEAFF
V gene: TRBV7-8
D gene: .
J gene: TRBJ1-1
clone size: few

CDR3 DNA: TGTGCCAGCAGCCTCCAGGGGGGCCTCGCCAAAAACATTCAGTACTTC
CDR3 protein: CASSLQGGLAKNIQYF
V gene: TRBV28
D gene: .
J gene: TRBJ2-4
clone size: once

CDR3 DNA: TGTGCCAGCAGCTTAGTTACAGGGGGCGCAAAAGATAGCTCCTACAATGAGCAGTTCTTC
CDR3 protein: CASSLVTGGAKDSSYNEQFF
V gene: TRBV11-2
D gene: TRBD1
J gene: TRBJ2-1
clone size: few

CDR3 DNA: TGCAGCGTCCGGCGTTCTAACACTGAAGCTTTCTTT
CDR3 protein: CSVRRSNTEAFF
V gene: TRBV29-1
D gene: .
J gene: TRBJ1-1
clone size: .

CDR3 DNA: TGTGCCAGCAGCTTACCCTCGCTGCGGCTAGCGTCGTTCTGGGGCAATGAGCAGTTCTTC
CDR3 protein: CASSLPSLRLASFWGNEQFF
V gene: TRBV7-9
D gene: .
J gene: TRBJ2-1
clone size: many

CDR3 DNA: TGTGCCAGCAGCCTCGGGAGGGATCGCGGCTACACCTTC
CDR3 protein: CASSLGRDRGYTF
V gene: TRBV11-2
D gene: .
J gene: TRBJ1-2
clone size: .

CDR3 DNA: TGTGCCAGCAGCCCATCCTACAGGAAGAACACTGAAGCTTTCTTT
CDR3 protein: CASSPSYRKNTEAFF
V gene: TRBV7-2
D gene: .
J gene: TRBJ1-1
clone size: few

CDR3 DNA: TGTGCCAGCAGCTTAGTTTTGGGGTGGGATGAGCAGTTCTTC
CDR3 protein: CASSLVLGWDEQFF
V gene: TRBV7-9
D gene: .
J gene: TRBJ2-1
clone size: .

CDR3 DNA: TGTGCCAGTAGCTCCAGCGGGATCTCCTACAATGAGCAGTTCTTC
CDR3 protein: CASSSSGISYNEQFF
V gene: TRBV19
D gene: TRBD2
J gene: TRBJ2-1
clone size: .

CDR3 DNA: TGTGCCAGCAGCTTACGGGCGGAGGTTTCCCCAAACTATGGCTACACCTTC
CDR3 protein: CASSLRAEVSPNYGYTF
V gene: TRBV7-3
D gene: .
J gene: TRBJ1-2
clone size: once

CDR3 DNA: TGTGCCAGCAGCTTAACCCCAAGAGACGGACTCTACGAGCAGTACTTC
CDR3 protein: CASSLTPRDGLYEQYF
V gene: TRBV7-6
D gene: .
J gene: TRBJ2-7
clone size: many

CDR3 DNA: TGTGCCAGTCTCGGTGGCAGTCACTATGGCTACACCTTC
CDR3 protein: CASLGGSHYGYTF
V gene: TRBV27
D gene: .
J gene: TRBJ1-2
clone size: .

CDR3 DNA: TGTGCCAGCAGCTTTCGACGGGGGAGCTCCTACGAGCAGTACTTC
CDR3 protein: CASSFRRGSSYEQYF
V gene: TRBV11-2
D gene: .
J gene: TRBJ2-7
clone size: .

CDR3 DNA: TGTGCCAGCAGCTTAGACCTAAACTATGGCTACACCTTC
CDR3 protein: CASSLDLNYGYTF
V gene: TRBV11-2
D gene: .
J gene: TRBJ1-2
clone size: .

CDR3 DNA: TGTGCCAGCAGCTTACCCAGGGCCCCCTACGAGCAGTACTTC
CDR3 protein: CASSLPRAPYEQYF
V gene: TRBV7-9
D gene: .
J gene: TRBJ2-7
clone size: few

CDR3 DNA: TGTGCCAGTAGTATAGGTGTCAGGGTGCCGACTGAAGCTTTCTTT
CDR3 protein: CASSIGVRVPTEAFF
V gene: TRBV19
D gene: .
J gene: TRBJ1-1
clone size: .